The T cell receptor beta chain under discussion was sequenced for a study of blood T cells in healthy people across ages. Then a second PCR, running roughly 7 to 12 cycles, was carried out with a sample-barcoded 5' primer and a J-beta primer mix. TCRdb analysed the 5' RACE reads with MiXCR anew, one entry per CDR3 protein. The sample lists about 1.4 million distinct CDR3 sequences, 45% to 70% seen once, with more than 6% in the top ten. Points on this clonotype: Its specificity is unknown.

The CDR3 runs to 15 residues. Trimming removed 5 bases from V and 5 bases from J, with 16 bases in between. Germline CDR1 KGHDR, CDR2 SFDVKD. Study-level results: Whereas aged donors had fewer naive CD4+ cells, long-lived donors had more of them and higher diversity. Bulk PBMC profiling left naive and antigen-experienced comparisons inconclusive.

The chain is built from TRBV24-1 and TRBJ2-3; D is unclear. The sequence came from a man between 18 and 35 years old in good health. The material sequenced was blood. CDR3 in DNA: TGTGCCACCAGTGTTGGTCGCCCGCCCGAAGATACGCAGTATTTT. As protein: CATSVGRPPEDTQYF.